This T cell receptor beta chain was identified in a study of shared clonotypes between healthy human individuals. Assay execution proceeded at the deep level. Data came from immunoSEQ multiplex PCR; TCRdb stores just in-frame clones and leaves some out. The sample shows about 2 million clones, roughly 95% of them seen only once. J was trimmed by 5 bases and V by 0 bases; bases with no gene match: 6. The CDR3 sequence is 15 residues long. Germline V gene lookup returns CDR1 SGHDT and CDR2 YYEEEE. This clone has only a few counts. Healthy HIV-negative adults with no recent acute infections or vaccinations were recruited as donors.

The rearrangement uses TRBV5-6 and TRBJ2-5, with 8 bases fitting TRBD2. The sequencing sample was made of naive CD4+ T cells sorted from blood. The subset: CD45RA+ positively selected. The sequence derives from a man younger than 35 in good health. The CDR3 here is CASSLAGLVMETQYF. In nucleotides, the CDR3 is TGTGCCAGCAGCTTGGCGGGACTAGTCATGGAGACCCAGTACTTC.